This T cell receptor (beta chain) was captured in a study of CD8 T cells in ankylosing spondylitis. The table lists this clonotype with many counts. One entry per CDR3 protein, called by TCRdb with MiXCR from the 5' RACE reads. The sample has 250,000 to 400,000 distinct CDR3 sequences, under 14% seen once. This CDR3 spans 16 amino acids. Trimming removed 7 bases at V and 1 base at J, with 17 bases between. The sample consisted of blood, either unsorted or a sorted T cell fraction (not recorded which). V and J are TRBV12-3 or TRBV12-4 and TRBJ1-5; the D gene is possibly TRBD1 (5 bases). The TCR comes from a female donor with ankylosing spondylitis or in good health (not recorded which). The CDR3 sequence: CASTLSPGGSNQPQHF. Here the CDR3 DNA reads TGTGCCAGCACCCTCTCCCCGGGGGGAAGCAATCAGCCCCAGCATTTT.